The present T cell receptor beta chain was sequenced within a study of blood T cells in healthy people across ages. Combining a sample-barcoded 5' primer with a J-beta primer mix, a second PCR ran for about 6 to 11 cycles. TCRdb re-called the 5' RACE reads through MiXCR, storing one row per CDR3 protein. The data show 1.5 million or so distinct CDR3 sequences, roughly 40% seen once. The TCR sequence derives from a woman aged 18 to 35 in good health. Sequencing input: blood.

CDR3 in DNA: TGTGCCAGCAGCCCATCGGGGTCCTTCAATGAGCAGTACTTC. Translation gives CASSPSGSFNEQYF. This chain links TRBV6-2 or TRBV6-3 with TRBJ2-5; maybe TRBD2 (5 bases). The CDR3 loop spans 14 amino acids. Trimming cost V 6 bases and J 11 bases, with 22 bases left between them. Looked up from germline, CDR1 is MNHEY and CDR2 is SVGEGT.